This T cell receptor (beta chain) was profiled in a study of cytomegalovirus exposure and HLA in healthy donors. Germline V gene data show CDR1 as MDHEN and CDR2 as SYDVKM. V lost 11 bases, J lost 2 bases, and 29 bases lay in between. This CDR3 region has 18 residues. Healthy individuals who donated bone marrow served as the donors. PCR was performed using 60 Vbeta and 13 Jbeta primers. Profiling relied on immunoSEQ multiplex PCR, and the TCRdb table lists in-frame clones only, not all of them. The data hold a few hundred thousand clones, with approximately 80% observed a single time. In this sample, this clone turned up once. Its antigen is unknown. Regarding the study as a whole: The sole available immune exposure information was CMV serostatus.

This sequence joins TRBV28 and TRBJ2-3; tentative D call: TRBD2 (7 bases). The sequence was obtained from a girl under 18 in good health and CMV-seronegative. Sequenced: PBMCs. DNA for the CDR3: TGTGCCGGGGGAACCAGAGGGACGTTTGCGGGGGCCACAGATACGCAGTATTTT. Its translation is CAGGTRGTFAGATDTQYF. Looking up the rest from reference TRBV28 and TRBJ2-3 gives the full variable domain: DVKVTQSSRYLVKRTGEKVFLECVQDMDHENMFWYRQDPGLGLRLIYFSYDVKMKEKGDIPEGYSVSREKKERFSLILESASTNQTSMYLCAGGTRGTFAGATDTQYFGPGTRLTVL.